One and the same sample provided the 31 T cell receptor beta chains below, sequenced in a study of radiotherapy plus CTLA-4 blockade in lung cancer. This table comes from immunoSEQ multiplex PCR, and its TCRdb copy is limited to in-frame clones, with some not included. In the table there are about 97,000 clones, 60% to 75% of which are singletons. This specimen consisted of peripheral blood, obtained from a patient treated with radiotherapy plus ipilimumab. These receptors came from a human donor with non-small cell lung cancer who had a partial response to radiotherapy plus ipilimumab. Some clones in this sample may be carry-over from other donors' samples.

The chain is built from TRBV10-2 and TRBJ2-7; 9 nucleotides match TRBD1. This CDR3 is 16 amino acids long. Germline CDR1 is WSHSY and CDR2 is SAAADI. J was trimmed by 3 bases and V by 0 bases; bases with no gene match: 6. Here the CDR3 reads CASSESRPGQGYEQYF. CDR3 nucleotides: TGCGCCAGCAGTGAGTCCCGACCGGGACAGGGCTACGAGCAGTACTTC.

The DNA of the CDR3 is TGTGCCAGCAGCCCGAATAGGGCAGGGAGGGACACTGAAGCTTTCTTT. It yields the protein CASSPNRAGRDTEAFF. V usage is TRBV5-4 and J usage is TRBJ1-1; D may be TRBD1 (5 bases). This CDR3 spans 16 amino acids. V lost 4 bases to trimming and J lost 3 bases, with 19 bases between them. The germline V gene encodes CDR1 SGHNT and CDR2 YYREEE (reference sequence).

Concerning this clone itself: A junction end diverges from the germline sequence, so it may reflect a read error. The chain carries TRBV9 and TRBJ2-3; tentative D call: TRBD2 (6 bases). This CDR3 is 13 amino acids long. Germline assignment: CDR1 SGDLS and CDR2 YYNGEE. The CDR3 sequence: CARRSGRDLLWNF. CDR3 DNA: TGTGCCAGGAGGTCCGGGCGGGACTTGCTCTGGAATTTT.

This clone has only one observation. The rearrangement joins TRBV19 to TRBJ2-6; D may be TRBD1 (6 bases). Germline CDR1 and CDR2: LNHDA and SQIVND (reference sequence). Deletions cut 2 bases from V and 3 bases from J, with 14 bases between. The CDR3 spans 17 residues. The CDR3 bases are TGTGCCAGTAGTATACCCCACAGGGCCTTTGGGGCCAACGTCCTGACTTTC. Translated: CASSIPHRAFGANVLTF.

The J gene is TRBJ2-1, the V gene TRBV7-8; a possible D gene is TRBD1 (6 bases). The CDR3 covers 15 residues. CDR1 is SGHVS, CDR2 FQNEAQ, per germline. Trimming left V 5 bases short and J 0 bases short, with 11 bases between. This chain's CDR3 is CASSPRTVSYNEQFF. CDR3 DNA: TGTGCCAGCAGCCCCCGGACAGTCTCCTACAATGAGCAGTTCTTC.

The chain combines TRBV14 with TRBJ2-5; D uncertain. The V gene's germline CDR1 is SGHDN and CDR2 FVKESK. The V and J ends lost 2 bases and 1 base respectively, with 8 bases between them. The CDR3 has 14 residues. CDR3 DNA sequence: TGTGCCAGCAGCCAACGACTCGTCCAAGAGACCCAGTACTTC. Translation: CASSQRLVQETQYF.

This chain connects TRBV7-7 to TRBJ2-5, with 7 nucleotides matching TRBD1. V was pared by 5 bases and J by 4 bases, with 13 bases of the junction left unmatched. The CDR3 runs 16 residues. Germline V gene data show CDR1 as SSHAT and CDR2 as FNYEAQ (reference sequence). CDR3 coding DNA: TGTGCCAGCAGCCCGTTCGGGACAGCTGGGGGAGAGACCCAGTACTTC. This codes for CASSPFGTAGGETQYF.

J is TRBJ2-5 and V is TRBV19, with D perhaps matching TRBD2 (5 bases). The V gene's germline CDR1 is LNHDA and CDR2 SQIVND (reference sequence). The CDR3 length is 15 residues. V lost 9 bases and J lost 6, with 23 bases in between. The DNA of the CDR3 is TGTGCCAGCTCGGAAGGCGGACGGGGAGAAAAGACCCAGTACTTC. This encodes CASSEGGRGEKTQYF.

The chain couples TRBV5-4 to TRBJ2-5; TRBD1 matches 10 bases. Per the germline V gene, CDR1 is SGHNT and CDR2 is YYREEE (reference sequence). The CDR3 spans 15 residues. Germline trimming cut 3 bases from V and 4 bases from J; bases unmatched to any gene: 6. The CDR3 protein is CASSWWDRGGETQYF. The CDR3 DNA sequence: TGTGCCAGCAGCTGGTGGGACAGGGGTGGAGAGACCCAGTACTTC.

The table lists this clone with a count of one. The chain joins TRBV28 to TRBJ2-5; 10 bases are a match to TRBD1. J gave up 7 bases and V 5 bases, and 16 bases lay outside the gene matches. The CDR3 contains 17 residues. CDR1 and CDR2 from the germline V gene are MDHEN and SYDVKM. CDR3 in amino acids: CASSGATTGQGLVTQYF. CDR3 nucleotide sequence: TGTGCCAGCAGTGGGGCCACAACGGGACAGGGGTTGGTGACCCAGTACTTC.

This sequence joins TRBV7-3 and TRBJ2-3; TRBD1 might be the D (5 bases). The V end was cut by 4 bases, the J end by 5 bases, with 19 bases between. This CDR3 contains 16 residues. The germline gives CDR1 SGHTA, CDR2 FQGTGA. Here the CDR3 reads CASSSIGRGAGDTQYF. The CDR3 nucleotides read TGTGCCAGCAGCTCGATCGGACGTGGGGCAGGAGATACGCAGTATTTT.

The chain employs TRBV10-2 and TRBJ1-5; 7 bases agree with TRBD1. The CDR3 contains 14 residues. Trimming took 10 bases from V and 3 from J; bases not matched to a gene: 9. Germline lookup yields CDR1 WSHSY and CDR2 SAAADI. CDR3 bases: TGCGCCACGTCGGAGGGACAGTACAATCAGCCCCAGCATTTT. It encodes CATSEGQYNQPQHF.

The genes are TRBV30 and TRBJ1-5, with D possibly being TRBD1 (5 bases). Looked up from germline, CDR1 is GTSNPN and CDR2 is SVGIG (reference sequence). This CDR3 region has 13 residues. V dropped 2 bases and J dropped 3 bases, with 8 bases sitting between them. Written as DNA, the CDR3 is TGTGCCTGGAGTAGGGGTCCCAATCAGCCCCAGCATTTT. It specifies CAWSRGPNQPQHF.

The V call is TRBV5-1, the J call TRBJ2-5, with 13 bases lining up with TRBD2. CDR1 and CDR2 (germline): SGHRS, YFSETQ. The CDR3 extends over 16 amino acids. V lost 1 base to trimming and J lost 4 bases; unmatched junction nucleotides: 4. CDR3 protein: CASSLSGLAGVETQYF. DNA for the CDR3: TGCGCCAGCAGCTTGTCAGGACTAGCGGGAGTAGAGACCCAGTACTTC.

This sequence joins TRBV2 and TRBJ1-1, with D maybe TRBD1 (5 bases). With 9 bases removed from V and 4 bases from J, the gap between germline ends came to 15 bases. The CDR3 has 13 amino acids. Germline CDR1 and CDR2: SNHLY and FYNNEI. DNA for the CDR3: TGTGCCAGTTATGGGGCCAGGGCCACTGAAGCTTTCTTT. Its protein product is CASYGARATEAFF.

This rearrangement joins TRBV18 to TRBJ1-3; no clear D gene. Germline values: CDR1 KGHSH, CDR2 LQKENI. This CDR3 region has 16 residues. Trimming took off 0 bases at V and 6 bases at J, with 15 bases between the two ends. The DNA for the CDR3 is TGTGCCAGCTCACCACCGGCGGGGATCTCGCTAAACACCATATATTTT. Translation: CASSPPAGISLNTIYF.

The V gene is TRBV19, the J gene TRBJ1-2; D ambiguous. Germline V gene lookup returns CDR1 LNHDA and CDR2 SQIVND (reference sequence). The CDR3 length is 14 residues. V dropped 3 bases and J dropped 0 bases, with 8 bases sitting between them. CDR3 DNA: TGTGCCAGTAGTATTTCCCCAGCTAACTATGGCTACACCTTC. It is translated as CASSISPANYGYTF.

This CDR3 is CASGLQEGQGNEQFF. The CDR3 DNA follows: TGTGCTAGTGGTTTGCAGGAGGGACAGGGCAATGAGCAGTTCTTC. The chain employs TRBV12-5 and TRBJ2-1, with TRBD1 matching 9 bases. Germline V lookup: CDR1 LGHNT, CDR2 FRNRAP. Trimming removed 2 bases from V and 6 bases from J; junction bases left unmatched: 5. The CDR3 runs to 15 residues.

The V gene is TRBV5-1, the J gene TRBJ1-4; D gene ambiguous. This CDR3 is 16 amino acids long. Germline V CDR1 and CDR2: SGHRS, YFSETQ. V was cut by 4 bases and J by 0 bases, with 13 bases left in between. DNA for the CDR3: TGCGCCAGCAGCACCTCAGGTGATTCAACTAATGAAAAACTGTTTTTT. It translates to CASSTSGDSTNEKLFF.

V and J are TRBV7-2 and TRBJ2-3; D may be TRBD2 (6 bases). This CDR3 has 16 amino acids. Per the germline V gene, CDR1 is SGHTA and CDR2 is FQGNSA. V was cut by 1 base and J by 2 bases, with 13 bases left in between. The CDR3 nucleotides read TGTGCCAGCAGCTTAGGAGGCGGGGTTGACACAGATACGCAGTATTTT. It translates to CASSLGGGVDTDTQYF.

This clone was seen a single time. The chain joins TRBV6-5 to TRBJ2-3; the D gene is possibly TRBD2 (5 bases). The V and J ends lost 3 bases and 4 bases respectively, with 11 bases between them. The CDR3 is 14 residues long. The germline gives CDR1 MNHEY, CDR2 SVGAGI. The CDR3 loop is CASSYGLGADTQYF. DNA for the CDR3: TGTGCCAGCAGTTATGGACTCGGGGCAGATACGCAGTATTTT.

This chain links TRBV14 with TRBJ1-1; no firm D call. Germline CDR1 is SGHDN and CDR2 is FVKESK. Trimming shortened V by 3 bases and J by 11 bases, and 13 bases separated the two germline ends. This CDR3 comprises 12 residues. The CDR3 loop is CASSHDTGVAFF. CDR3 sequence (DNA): TGTGCCAGCAGCCACGATACCGGGGTTGCTTTCTTT.

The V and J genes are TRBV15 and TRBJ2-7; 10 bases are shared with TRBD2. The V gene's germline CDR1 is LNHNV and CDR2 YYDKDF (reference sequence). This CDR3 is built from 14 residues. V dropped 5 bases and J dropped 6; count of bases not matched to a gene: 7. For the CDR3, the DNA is TGTGCCACCAGCTTAGCGGGGGGCCAGTCCGAGCAGTACTTC. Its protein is CATSLAGGQSEQYF.

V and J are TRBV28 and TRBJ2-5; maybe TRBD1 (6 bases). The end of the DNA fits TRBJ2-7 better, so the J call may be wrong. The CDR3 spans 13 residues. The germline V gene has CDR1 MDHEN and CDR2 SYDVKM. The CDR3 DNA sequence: TGTGCCAGCAGTTTAGGGGGCCTATACGAGCAGTACTTC. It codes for CASSLGGLYEQYF.

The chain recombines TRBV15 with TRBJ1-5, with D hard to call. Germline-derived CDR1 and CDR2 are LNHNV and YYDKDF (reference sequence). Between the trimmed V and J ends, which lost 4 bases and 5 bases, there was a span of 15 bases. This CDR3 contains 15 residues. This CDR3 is CATSMQTLAHQPQHF. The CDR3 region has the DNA TGTGCCACCAGCATGCAAACCTTGGCCCATCAGCCCCAGCATTTT.

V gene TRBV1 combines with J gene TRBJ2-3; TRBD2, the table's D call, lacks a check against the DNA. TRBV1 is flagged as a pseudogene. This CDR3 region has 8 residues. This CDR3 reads CTSWRQYF. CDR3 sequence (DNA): TGCACCAGCTGGAGGCAGTATTTT.

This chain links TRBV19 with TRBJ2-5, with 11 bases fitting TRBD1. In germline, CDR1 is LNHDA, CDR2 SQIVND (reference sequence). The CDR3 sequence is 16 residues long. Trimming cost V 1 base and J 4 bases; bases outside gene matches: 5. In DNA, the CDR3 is TGTGCCAGTAGTATAGCGCGGACAGGGGGCCGAGAGACCCAGTACTTC. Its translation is CASSIARTGGRETQYF.

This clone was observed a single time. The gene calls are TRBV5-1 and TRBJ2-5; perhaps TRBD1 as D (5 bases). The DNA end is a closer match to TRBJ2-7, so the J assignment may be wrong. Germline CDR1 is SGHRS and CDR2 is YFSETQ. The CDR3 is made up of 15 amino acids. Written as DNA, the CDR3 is TGCGCCAGCAGCTTGGAGTCGCAGGGATCCTACGAGCAGTACTTC. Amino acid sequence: CASSLESQGSYEQYF.

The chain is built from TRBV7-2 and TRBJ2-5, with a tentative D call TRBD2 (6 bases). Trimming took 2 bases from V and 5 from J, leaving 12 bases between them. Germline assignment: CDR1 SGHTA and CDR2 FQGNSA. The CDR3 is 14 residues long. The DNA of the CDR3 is TGTGCCAGCAGCTTATCTGGGGGGTGGGAGACCCAGTACTTC. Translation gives CASSLSGGWETQYF. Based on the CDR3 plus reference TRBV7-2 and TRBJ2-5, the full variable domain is GAGVSQSPSNKVTEKGKDVELRCDPISGHTALYWYRQSLGQGLEFLIYFQGNSAPDKSGLPSDRFSAERTGGSVSTLTIQRTQQEDSAVYLCASSLSGGWETQYFGPGTRLLVL.

Written as DNA, the CDR3 is TGTGCCAGCAGGAAGTACGTGTCAGGCCTCTCGGAGACCCAGTACTTC. Protein: CASRKYVSGLSETQYF. J is TRBJ2-5 and V is TRBV5-6; D gene uncertain. The CDR3 contains 16 residues. Looked up from germline, CDR1 is SGHDT and CDR2 is YYEEEE. Trimming cost V 5 bases and J 5 bases, with 22 bases left between them.

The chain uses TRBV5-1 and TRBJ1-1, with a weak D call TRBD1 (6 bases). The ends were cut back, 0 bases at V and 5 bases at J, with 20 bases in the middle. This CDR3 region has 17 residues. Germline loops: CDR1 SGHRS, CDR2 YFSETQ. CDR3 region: CASSLVKGGGASTEAFF. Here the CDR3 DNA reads TGCGCCAGCAGCTTGGTGAAAGGTGGGGGGGCCAGTACTGAAGCTTTCTTT.